Listed here are 9 T cell receptor beta chains from one sample, sequenced in a study of shared clonotypes between healthy human individuals. Sequenced by immunoSEQ multiplex PCR; TCRdb stores in-frame clones only, minus some. This sample has some 2,400,000 clones, with approximately 94% found just once. The sequenced material came from naive CD4+ T cells sorted from blood. As for subset: CD45RA+ positively selected. Receptor source: a man in his late teens or twenties in good health.

The chain is built from TRBV6-5 and TRBJ2-1, with D possibly being TRBD1 (5 bases). Germline V gene sequence: CDR1 MNHEY, CDR2 SVGAGI. Between the trimmed V and J ends, which lost 6 bases and 6 bases, there was a span of 12 bases. The CDR3 covers 13 residues. The chain's CDR3 is CASRPGARNEQFF. CDR3 bases: TGTGCCAGCAGACCTGGGGCCCGCAATGAGCAGTTCTTC.

This CDR3 is CAISESGPTTDTQYF. The CDR3 DNA reads as TGTGCCATCAGTGAGTCGGGACCCACCACAGATACGCAGTATTTT. V usage is TRBV10-3 and J usage is TRBJ2-3; the D gene could be TRBD1 or TRBD2 (5 bases each). Trimming took 0 bases from V and 2 from J, leaving 9 bases between them. The CDR3 sequence is 15 residues long. CDR1 is ENHRY, CDR2 SYGVKD, per germline.

J is TRBJ2-7 and V is TRBV7-2; 7 nucleotides agree with TRBD2. V shed 5 bases, J shed 8 bases, and the junction held 6 bases outside the gene matches. Germline CDR1 is SGHTA and CDR2 is FQGNSA. The CDR3 contains 12 residues. CDR3 region: CASSPGGLQQYF. The CDR3 DNA sequence: TGTGCCAGCAGCCCGGGGGGACTCCAGCAGTACTTC.

This rearrangement joins TRBV6-5 to TRBJ1-5, with 7 nucleotides matching TRBD1. From germline, CDR1 is MNHEY and CDR2 SVGAGI. The CDR3 is 13 residues long. Trimming cost V 6 bases and J 3 bases; bases outside gene matches: 2. For the CDR3, the DNA is TGTGCCAGCAGGGGGACAGTCAATCAGCCCCAGCATTTT. Translating it yields CASRGTVNQPQHF.

CDR3 protein: CASSEGYLGVQPQHF. The CDR3 DNA reads TGTGCCAGCAGTGAAGGGTACCTGGGGGTTCAGCCCCAGCATTTT. The chain recombines TRBV6-1 with TRBJ1-5; D is possibly TRBD1 (5 bases). Per the germline V gene, CDR1 is MNHNS and CDR2 is SASEGT. This CDR3 comprises 15 residues. Trimming removed 1 base at V and 6 bases at J, with 13 bases between.

The V gene is TRBV5-4, the J gene TRBJ1-1; D unclear. V lost 4 bases and J lost 9, with 16 bases in between. Germline assignment: CDR1 SGHNT and CDR2 YYREEE (reference sequence). This CDR3 contains 13 residues. CDR3 loop: CASSPTSDGKAFF. The CDR3 region has the DNA TGTGCCAGCAGCCCGACATCGGACGGTAAAGCTTTCTTT.

J is TRBJ1-2 and V is TRBV15, with D tentatively TRBD1 (5 bases). The CDR3 has 15 amino acids. Trimming removed 3 bases from V and 4 bases from J, with 15 bases in between. Germline CDR1 LNHNV, CDR2 YYDKDF (reference sequence). The CDR3 here is CATSREGTGVYGYTF. CDR3 bases: TGTGCCACCAGCAGGGAGGGGACTGGGGTCTATGGCTACACCTTC. The whole variable domain, filled in from reference TRBV15 and TRBJ1-2, reads DAMVIQNPRYQVTQFGKPVTLSCSQTLNHNVMYWYQQKSSQAPKLLFHYYDKDFNNEADTPDNFQSRRPNTSFCFLDIRSPGLGDTAMYLCATSREGTGVYGYTFGSGTRLTVV.

The J gene is TRBJ1-2, the V gene TRBV5-4, with D unclear. The CDR3 runs 14 residues. V was pared by 0 bases and J by 4 bases, with 10 bases between. CDR1 and CDR2 from the germline V gene are SGHNT and YYREEE (reference sequence). The CDR3 nucleotides are TGTGCCAGCAGCTTGGCGATAACTTCCTATGGCTACACCTTC. As protein: CASSLAITSYGYTF.

The chain joins TRBV30 to TRBJ2-2, with 12 bases matching TRBD2. This CDR3 comprises 18 residues. The germline gives CDR1 GTSNPN, CDR2 SVGIG (reference sequence). V dropped 5 bases and J dropped 0; count of bases not matched to a gene: 10. The CDR3 bases are TGTGCCTGGGACTGGTGGACTAGCGGGACATCGAACACCGGGGAGCTGTTTTTT. This sequence encodes CAWDWWTSGTSNTGELFF.